This T cell receptor (beta chain) was sequenced in a study of tissue T cells after allogeneic stem cell transplantation. Study-wide results and caveats: Few T cell clones were shared across patients, but motif clusters showed tissue-specific shared signatures.

In regard to this clone: Its cognate antigen is unknown.

Only in-frame clones appear in the TCRdb table, and some are missing; sequencing was by immunoSEQ multiplex PCR. Counted here are 4,100 or so clones, about two thirds occurring once; the ten biggest clones make up more than 8.5%. Germline V gene sequence: CDR1 SNHLY, CDR2 FYNNEI. CDR3 size: 11 residues. The sequences come from left colon tissue, collected at autopsy. This clonotype was sampled from a woman aged 18-49 years with breast cancer. J is TRBJ1-1 and V is TRBV2; D remains ambiguous. CDR3 bases: TGTGGTTGGGCAGATAACACTGAAGCTTTCTTT. Translated: CGWADNTEAFF.